In this sample, the clone carrying this T cell receptor (beta chain) turned up a few times. No antigen is known for it. These data belong to a study of cytomegalovirus exposure and HLA in healthy donors. The CDR3 runs to 12 residues. CDR1 is SEHNR, CDR2 FQNEAQ, per germline (reference sequence). V lost 4 bases, J lost 10 bases, and 11 bases lay in between. Findings and limits, study-wide: Rare sequences made up most TCRs, while some public TCRs were found in many donors. According to an earlier analysis, most TCR beta V segments yielded productive rearrangements about 90% or about 30% of the time.

In the PCR, 60 Vbeta and 13 Jbeta primers were used. Sequenced by immunoSEQ multiplex PCR; TCRdb stores in-frame clones only, minus some. The sample shows 200,000 to 250,000 clones, just over 75% of them seen only once. The sample was PBMCs. This TCR came from a woman aged 55-75 years in good health and CMV-seropositive. The chain uses TRBV7-9 and TRBJ2-1; perhaps TRBD1 as D (6 bases). Written as DNA, the CDR3 is TGTGCCAGCAGCTCACAGGGATGGGAGCAGTTCTTC. This codes for CASSSQGWEQFF.